The TCR beta chain described here comes from a study of vaccination and CD4 T cells after COVID-19. A word on this clonotype: Its antigen is currently unknown.

The study sequenced cultured CD4+ T cell DNA using the Oncomine TCR Beta short-read assay. TCRdb reprocessed the PCR reads via MiXCR and lists one record per CDR3 protein. The data contain fewer than 20,000 distinct CDR3 sequences, around 53% of them singletons. Described treatment: roughly ten-day PBMC culture with coronavirus spike peptide pools or control peptides (ViraFEST assay). The material sequenced was CD4+ T cells from blood, cultured in vitro, taken before SARS-CoV-2 vaccination. The receptor's source is a human donor who had recovered from COVID-19.

The CDR3 protein is CATNGQWLPNTEAFF. The CDR3, as DNA: TGTGCCACCAACGGACAGTGGCTTCCGAACACTGAAGCTTTCTTT. This chain links TRBV6-2 or TRBV6-3 with TRBJ1-1; possible D gene TRBD1, 6 bases. Looked up from germline, CDR1 is MNHEY and CDR2 is SVGEGT. Trimming removed 10 bases from V and 1 base from J, with 19 bases in between. CDR3 length: 15 residues.